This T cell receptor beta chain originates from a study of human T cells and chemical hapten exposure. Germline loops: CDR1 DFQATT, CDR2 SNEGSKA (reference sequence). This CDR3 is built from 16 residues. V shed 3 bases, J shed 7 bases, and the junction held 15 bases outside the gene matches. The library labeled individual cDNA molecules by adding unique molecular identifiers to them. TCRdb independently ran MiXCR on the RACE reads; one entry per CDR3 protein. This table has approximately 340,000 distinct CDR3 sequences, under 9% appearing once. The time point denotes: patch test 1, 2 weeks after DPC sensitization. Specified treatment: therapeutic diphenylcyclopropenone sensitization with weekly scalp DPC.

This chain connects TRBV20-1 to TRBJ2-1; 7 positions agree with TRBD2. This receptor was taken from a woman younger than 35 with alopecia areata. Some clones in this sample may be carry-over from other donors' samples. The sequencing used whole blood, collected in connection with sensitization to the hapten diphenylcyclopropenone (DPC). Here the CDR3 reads CSASILPGGSLNEQFF. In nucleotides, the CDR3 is TGCAGTGCTAGTATCCTCCCGGGGGGATCTTTAAATGAGCAGTTCTTC.